These T cell receptor beta chains were read from a single sample in a study of cytomegalovirus exposure and HLA in healthy donors. Method: immunoSEQ multiplex PCR; TCRdb's copy keeps in-frame clones and lacks some. The repertoire consists of some 170,000 clones, with 70% occurring once and the leading ten covering around 4.6%. The sequenced sample consisted of PBMCs. The receptors stem from a man aged 18 to 29 in good health and CMV-seropositive. The CDR3 runs from the conserved cysteine through the conserved F or W. Fields, in order: J gene, D gene, clone size, V gene, CDR3 protein, CDR3 DNA. A D gene is named only where the DNA matches it firmly. A row's size may be missing; if present it is once, few, many or a size class.

j_gene: TRBJ2-1; d_gene: NA; abundance: few; v_gene: TRBV19; CDR3aa: CASSMGQGLYNEQFF; CDR3nt: TGTGCCAGTAGTATGGGGCAGGGCCTGTACAATGAGCAGTTCTTC
j_gene: TRBJ2-5; d_gene: TRBD1; abundance: NA; v_gene: TRBV2; CDR3aa: CASTGTGGRGETQYF; CDR3nt: TGTGCCAGCACCGGGACAGGGGGTCGAGGGGAGACCCAGTACTTC
j_gene: TRBJ1-1; d_gene: NA; abundance: few; v_gene: TRBV2; CDR3aa: CASSEGGYTEAFF; CDR3nt: TGTGCCAGCAGTGAGGGGGGTTACACTGAAGCTTTCTTT
j_gene: TRBJ1-4; d_gene: NA; abundance: NA; v_gene: TRBV11-3; CDR3aa: CASSLVTGTPNEKLFF; CDR3nt: TGTGCCAGCAGCTTAGTTACAGGCACTCCAAATGAAAAACTGTTTTTT
j_gene: TRBJ2-3; d_gene: TRBD2; abundance: few; v_gene: TRBV5-1; CDR3aa: CASSLAGLVQDTQYF; CDR3nt: TGCGCCAGCAGCTTGGCGGGACTAGTCCAAGATACGCAGTATTTT
j_gene: TRBJ2-3; d_gene: TRBD2; abundance: NA; v_gene: TRBV5-1; CDR3aa: CASSSGSSGGTDTQYF; CDR3nt: TGCGCCAGCAGCTCCGGTTCTAGCGGGGGGACAGATACGCAGTATTTT
j_gene: TRBJ1-2; d_gene: TRBD1; abundance: few; v_gene: TRBV5-1; CDR3aa: CASSLGPGGPNYGYTF; CDR3nt: TGCGCCAGCAGCTTGGGGCCAGGGGGACCTAACTATGGCTACACCTTC
j_gene: TRBJ1-4; d_gene: NA; abundance: NA; v_gene: TRBV12-1; CDR3aa: CASSFETGKMANEKLFF; CDR3nt: TGTGCCAGCAGCTTTGAAACAGGGAAAATGGCTAATGAAAAACTGTTTTTT
j_gene: TRBJ1-5; d_gene: NA; abundance: NA; v_gene: TRBV29-1; CDR3aa: CSVPFGGDQHF; CDR3nt: TGCAGCGTCCCCTTCGGGGGTGACCAGCATTTT
j_gene: TRBJ1-2; d_gene: TRBD1; abundance: NA; v_gene: TRBV5-6; CDR3aa: CASSSTGVNSGYTF; CDR3nt: TGTGCCAGCAGCTCGACAGGGGTGAACTCCGGCTACACCTTC
j_gene: TRBJ1-5; d_gene: NA; abundance: NA; v_gene: TRBV6-1; CDR3aa: CATWTLDVYQPQHF; CDR3nt: TGTGCCACCTGGACTCTAGATGTGTATCAGCCCCAGCATTTT
j_gene: TRBJ1-2; d_gene: TRBD1; abundance: few; v_gene: TRBV5-6; CDR3aa: CASSSDRGLGYTF; CDR3nt: TGTGCCAGCAGCTCGGACAGGGGGCTTGGCTACACCTTC
j_gene: TRBJ2-3; d_gene: NA; abundance: NA; v_gene: TRBV9; CDR3aa: CASSVGNPGTDTQYF; CDR3nt: TGTGCCAGCAGCGTAGGGAACCCAGGGACAGATACGCAGTATTTT
j_gene: TRBJ1-1; d_gene: NA; abundance: NA; v_gene: TRBV11-3; CDR3aa: CASRAPGAANTEAFF; CDR3nt: TGTGCCAGCAGAGCCCCAGGGGCAGCGAACACTGAAGCTTTCTTT
j_gene: TRBJ2-3; d_gene: TRBD1; abundance: NA; v_gene: TRBV5-1; CDR3aa: CASTADRGGRTDTQYF; CDR3nt: TGCGCCAGCACCGCGGACAGGGGCGGGAGAACAGATACGCAGTATTTT
j_gene: TRBJ1-1; d_gene: TRBD1; abundance: NA; v_gene: TRBV30; CDR3aa: CAWEGQGAAEAFF; CDR3nt: TGTGCCTGGGAGGGACAGGGGGCAGCTGAAGCTTTCTTT
j_gene: TRBJ1-5; d_gene: NA; abundance: NA; v_gene: TRBV4-1; CDR3aa: CASSSGGYSNQPQHF; CDR3nt: TGCGCCAGCAGCTCCGGGGGTTATAGCAATCAGCCCCAGCATTTT
j_gene: TRBJ2-2; d_gene: NA; abundance: NA; v_gene: TRBV11-3; CDR3aa: CASSLRLAANTGELFF; CDR3nt: TGTGCCAGCAGCTTACGGTTAGCGGCGAACACCGGGGAGCTGTTTTTT
j_gene: TRBJ2-2; d_gene: TRBD2; abundance: NA; v_gene: TRBV5-1; CDR3aa: CASSQREAGELFF; CDR3nt: TGCGCCAGCAGCCAGCGGGAGGCCGGGGAGCTGTTTTTT
j_gene: TRBJ2-1; d_gene: NA; abundance: few; v_gene: TRBV6-6; CDR3aa: CASSYELRGSEQFF; CDR3nt: TGTGCCAGCAGTTATGAACTCCGTGGGAGTGAGCAGTTCTTC
j_gene: TRBJ1-6; d_gene: NA; abundance: NA; v_gene: TRBV27; CDR3aa: CASSQGTTRGNSPLHF; CDR3nt: TGTGCCAGCAGCCAGGGGACGACAAGGGGCAATTCACCCCTCCACTTT
j_gene: TRBJ1-6; d_gene: NA; abundance: NA; v_gene: TRBV11-1; CDR3aa: CASSLFVSNSPLHF; CDR3nt: TGTGCCAGCAGCTTATTCGTTTCGAATTCACCCCTCCACTTT
j_gene: TRBJ1-4; d_gene: NA; abundance: NA; v_gene: TRBV6-1; CDR3aa: CASSVYRENEKLFF; CDR3nt: TGTGCCAGCAGTGTGTACAGGGAGAATGAAAAACTGTTTTTT
j_gene: TRBJ1-6; d_gene: NA; abundance: few; v_gene: TRBV4-2; CDR3aa: CASSQDRGSNSPLHF; CDR3nt: TGTGCCAGCAGCCAAGACCGGGGGTCCAATTCACCCCTCCACTTT
j_gene: TRBJ1-3; d_gene: NA; abundance: few; v_gene: TRBV5-4; CDR3aa: CASSSPTGGNTIYF; CDR3nt: TGTGCCAGCAGCTCCCCCACAGGGGGAAACACCATATATTTT
j_gene: TRBJ2-1; d_gene: NA; abundance: NA; v_gene: TRBV2; CDR3aa: CASSPTGSYNEQFF; CDR3nt: TGTGCCAGCAGTCCTACTGGCTCCTACAATGAGCAGTTCTTC
j_gene: TRBJ2-2; d_gene: NA; abundance: NA; v_gene: TRBV5-1; CDR3aa: CASSRGTNTGELFF; CDR3nt: TGCGCCAGCAGCCGGGGAACGAACACCGGGGAGCTGTTTTTT
j_gene: TRBJ1-6; d_gene: TRBD1; abundance: NA; v_gene: TRBV19; CDR3aa: CASSFRDRDNSPLHF; CDR3nt: TGTGCCAGTAGTTTCCGTGACAGGGATAATTCACCCCTCCACTTT
j_gene: TRBJ1-2; d_gene: NA; abundance: NA; v_gene: TRBV7-2; CDR3aa: CASSQDSALYGYTF; CDR3nt: TGTGCCAGCAGCCAAGACAGTGCCCTCTATGGCTACACCTTC
j_gene: TRBJ1-1; d_gene: NA; abundance: NA; v_gene: TRBV18; CDR3aa: CASSQVDYTEAFF; CDR3nt: TGTGCCAGCTCACAAGTTGACTACACTGAAGCTTTCTTT
j_gene: TRBJ1-5; d_gene: TRBD1; abundance: NA; v_gene: TRBV28; CDR3aa: CASSLGRTGNQPQHF; CDR3nt: TGTGCCAGCAGTTTAGGTAGGACAGGGAATCAGCCCCAGCATTTT
j_gene: TRBJ1-2; d_gene: TRBD1; abundance: NA; v_gene: TRBV4-2; CDR3aa: CASSQDGTGGRGYTF; CDR3nt: TGTGCCAGCAGCCAAGACGGGACAGGGGGCCGAGGCTACACCTTC
j_gene: TRBJ1-3; d_gene: NA; abundance: NA; v_gene: TRBV7-9; CDR3aa: CASSSGGASGNTIYF; CDR3nt: TGTGCCAGCAGCTCCGGGGGGGCGTCGGGAAACACCATATATTTT
j_gene: TRBJ1-1; d_gene: NA; abundance: NA; v_gene: TRBV28; CDR3aa: CASSFVRNTEAFF; CDR3nt: TGTGCCAGCAGTTTTGTTAGGAACACTGAAGCTTTCTTT
j_gene: TRBJ1-4; d_gene: TRBD1; abundance: NA; v_gene: TRBV7-9; CDR3aa: CASSPQTGVREKLFF; CDR3nt: TGTGCCAGCAGCCCCCAGACAGGGGTACGTGAAAAACTGTTTTTT
j_gene: TRBJ2-1; d_gene: TRBD1; abundance: NA; v_gene: TRBV27; CDR3aa: CASSSQQGSDNEQFF; CDR3nt: TGTGCCAGCAGTTCACAACAGGGGTCAGACAATGAGCAGTTCTTC
j_gene: TRBJ1-6; d_gene: TRBD1; abundance: few; v_gene: TRBV6-1; CDR3aa: CASSVETGADNSPLHF; CDR3nt: TGTGCCAGCAGTGTTGAGACAGGGGCAGACAATTCACCCCTCCACTTT
j_gene: TRBJ2-3; d_gene: NA; abundance: NA; v_gene: TRBV7-9; CDR3aa: CASSPPPTGTGTDTQYF; CDR3nt: TGTGCCAGCAGCCCTCCCCCGACAGGAACGGGCACAGATACGCAGTATTTT
j_gene: TRBJ2-3; d_gene: NA; abundance: once; v_gene: TRBV9; CDR3aa: CASSVGSGSTDTQYF; CDR3nt: TGTGCCAGCAGCGTAGGGAGTGGGTCCACAGATACGCAGTATTTT
j_gene: TRBJ1-5; d_gene: NA; abundance: NA; v_gene: TRBV2; CDR3aa: CASSETLGQPQHF; CDR3nt: TGTGCCAGCAGTGAAACGCTGGGCCAGCCCCAGCATTTT
j_gene: TRBJ1-2; d_gene: TRBD1; abundance: NA; v_gene: TRBV27; CDR3aa: CASRPTGRNYGYTF; CDR3nt: TGTGCCAGCAGACCGACAGGGAGAAACTATGGCTACACCTTC
j_gene: TRBJ1-2; d_gene: NA; abundance: NA; v_gene: TRBV2; CDR3aa: CATADINYGYTF; CDR3nt: TGTGCCACCGCAGATATTAACTATGGCTACACCTTC
j_gene: TRBJ1-2; d_gene: NA; abundance: NA; v_gene: TRBV6-1; CDR3aa: CASSEDPSYGYTF; CDR3nt: TGTGCCAGCAGTGAAGACCCCAGCTATGGCTACACCTTC
j_gene: TRBJ2-5; d_gene: TRBD2; abundance: NA; v_gene: TRBV7-9; CDR3aa: CASSSGLAGGEGETQYF; CDR3nt: TGTGCCAGCAGCTCGGGACTAGCGGGGGGCGAAGGAGAGACCCAGTACTTC
j_gene: TRBJ2-1; d_gene: NA; abundance: few; v_gene: TRBV29-1; CDR3aa: CSPSRRTRYNEQFF; CDR3nt: TGCAGCCCTAGCCGTCGGACTCGCTACAATGAGCAGTTCTTC
j_gene: TRBJ2-5; d_gene: TRBD2; abundance: NA; v_gene: TRBV30; CDR3aa: CAWSRTRGVGETQYF; CDR3nt: TGTGCCTGGAGCCGTACGCGGGGGGTTGGGGAGACCCAGTACTTC
j_gene: TRBJ2-5; d_gene: NA; abundance: NA; v_gene: TRBV29-1; CDR3aa: CSARERVYGETQYF; CDR3nt: TGCAGCGCGAGGGAGCGGGTCTACGGAGAGACCCAGTACTTC
j_gene: TRBJ1-1; d_gene: NA; abundance: NA; v_gene: TRBV6-1; CDR3aa: CASTRGQNTEAFF; CDR3nt: TGTGCCAGCACTAGGGGACAGAACACTGAAGCTTTCTTT
j_gene: TRBJ2-1; d_gene: TRBD2; abundance: NA; v_gene: TRBV5-1; CDR3aa: CASSSLAGDEQFF; CDR3nt: TGCGCCAGCAGCTCTCTAGCGGGGGATGAGCAGTTCTTC
j_gene: TRBJ2-3; d_gene: TRBD2; abundance: NA; v_gene: TRBV13; CDR3aa: CASSSTSGLTEADTQYF; CDR3nt: TGTGCCAGCAGCTCCACTAGCGGCCTTACGGAGGCAGATACGCAGTATTTT
j_gene: TRBJ2-2; d_gene: NA; abundance: NA; v_gene: TRBV2; CDR3aa: CASSETANTGELFF; CDR3nt: TGTGCCAGCAGTGAAACAGCGAACACCGGGGAGCTGTTTTTT
j_gene: TRBJ1-1; d_gene: TRBD1; abundance: once; v_gene: TRBV7-9; CDR3aa: CASSADRAGTPEAFF; CDR3nt: TGTGCCAGCAGCGCCGACAGGGCGGGTACTCCTGAAGCTTTCTTT